One T cell receptor beta chain is described in this entry. What it recognizes is unknown. This record belongs to a study of blood T cells in healthy people across ages. The overall study: In model experiments, template switching was able to capture about one barcoded beta molecule for every two T cells that were present.

The V gene's germline CDR1 is SGHTA and CDR2 FQGTGA. The CDR3 spans 15 residues. V was cut by 4 bases and J by 0 bases, with 11 bases left in between. All donors came from Russia, were Caucasian and healthy, and spanned ages about 6 to 100. The authors ran a second PCR of about 6 to 11 cycles using a sample-barcoded 5' primer and a J-beta primer mix. TCRdb analysed the 5' RACE reads with MiXCR anew, one entry per CDR3 protein. The sample has some 370,000 distinct CDR3 sequences, about 55% seen once. Study-wide findings and caveats: Unsorted PBMCs blocked a conclusive comparison of naive and antigen-experienced cells.

V is TRBV7-3 and J is TRBJ2-3; D is unclear. The sequenced sample was blood. The TCR sequence derives from a man in his sixties in good health. Written as DNA, the CDR3 is TGTGCCAGCAGCTGGCGGTTGGGGAGCACAGATACGCAGTATTTT. Its protein product is CASSWRLGSTDTQYF.